This T cell receptor beta chain comes out of a study of control samples from healthy donors and cancer patients. Clones were sequenced by immunoSEQ multiplex PCR, and TCRdb holds only the in-frame ones, with some missing. The table shows about 150,000 clones, with approximately 88% occurring only once. What was sequenced was blood. This clonotype originated in a man younger than 40 in good health.

The CDR3 DNA sequence: TGTGCCAGCAGCTTTTTGGGACAGGGCTACGAGCAGTACTTC. It translates to CASSFLGQGYEQYF. The chain links TRBV7-2 to TRBJ2-7; TRBD1 matches 9 bases. The junction had 3 bases not matched to a gene; V was cut back by 3 bases and J by 3 bases. This CDR3 comprises 14 residues. The V gene's germline CDR1 is SGHTA and CDR2 FQGNSA.